This T cell receptor beta chain comes out of a study of Graves' ophthalmopathy and Graves' hyperthyroidism. In the study overall: Peripheral blood was obtained at first diagnosis, ahead of any treatment. Study findings and constraints: For predicting ophthalmopathy progression, the model had more than 60% sensitivity and 72.22% specificity.

Transcripts of RNA were the source for amplifying TCR beta CDR3 regions. The workflow started with a first-round RT-PCR run with HTBI primers and then moved on to a second-round multiplex PCR. TCRdb reprocessed the multiplex PCR reads via MiXCR and lists one record per CDR3 protein. The sample shows roughly 380,000 distinct CDR3 sequences, 15% to 19% of them seen only once. This clonotype occurred many times. The antigen is unknown. CDR1 MNHEY and CDR2 SVGEGT come from the germline V gene. The CDR3 is made up of 15 amino acids. V gave up 6 bases and J gave up 5 bases, with 17 bases separating them. Hyperthyroidism counted as stable given no ophthalmopathy within 18 months of follow-up. Among the hyperthyroidism patients, all were newly diagnosed, aged 18 to 65, with under 2 months' duration.

The rearrangement joins TRBV6-2 or TRBV6-3 to TRBJ1-5; maybe TRBD1 (5 bases). The receptor was derived from a woman aged 18 to 35 with stable Graves' hyperthyroidism. The sequenced material came from peripheral blood. DNA for the CDR3: TGTGCCAGCAGCCCCGGCGACAGATTTTATCAGCCCCAGCATTTT. As protein: CASSPGDRFYQPQHF.